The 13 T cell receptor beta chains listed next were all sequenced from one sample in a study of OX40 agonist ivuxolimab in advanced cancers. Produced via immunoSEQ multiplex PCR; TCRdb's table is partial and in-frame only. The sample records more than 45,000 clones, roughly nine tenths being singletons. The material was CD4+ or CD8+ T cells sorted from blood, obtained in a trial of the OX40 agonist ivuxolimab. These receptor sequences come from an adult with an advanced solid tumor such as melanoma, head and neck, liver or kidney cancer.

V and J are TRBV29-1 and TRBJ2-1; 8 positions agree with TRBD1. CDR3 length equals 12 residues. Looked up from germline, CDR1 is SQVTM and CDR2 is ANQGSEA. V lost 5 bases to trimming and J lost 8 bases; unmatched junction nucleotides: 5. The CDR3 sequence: CSVWTGTYEQFF. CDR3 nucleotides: TGCAGCGTTTGGACAGGGACGTATGAGCAGTTCTTC.

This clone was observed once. DNA of the CDR3: TGCGCCAGCAGCCAAGGTTCTAGCGGGAGCACAGATACGCAGTATTTT. Encoded protein: CASSQGSSGSTDTQYF. The chain links TRBV4-3 to TRBJ2-3; 8 bases are shared with TRBD2. Germline trimming cut 1 base from V and 0 bases from J; bases unmatched to any gene: 3. In germline, CDR1 is LGHNA, CDR2 YSLEER. The CDR3 length is 16 residues.

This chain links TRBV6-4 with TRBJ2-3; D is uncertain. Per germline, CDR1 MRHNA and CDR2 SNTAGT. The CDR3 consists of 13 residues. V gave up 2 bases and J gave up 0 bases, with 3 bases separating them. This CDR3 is CASSDGSTDTQYF. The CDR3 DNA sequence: TGTGCCAGCAGTGACGGGAGCACAGATACGCAGTATTTT.

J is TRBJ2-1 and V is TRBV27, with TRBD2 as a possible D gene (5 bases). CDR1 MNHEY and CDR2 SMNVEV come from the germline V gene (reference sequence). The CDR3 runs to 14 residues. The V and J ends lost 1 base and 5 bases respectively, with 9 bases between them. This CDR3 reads CASSLWAGNNEQFF. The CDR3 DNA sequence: TGTGCCAGCAGTTTATGGGCGGGTAACAATGAGCAGTTCTTC.

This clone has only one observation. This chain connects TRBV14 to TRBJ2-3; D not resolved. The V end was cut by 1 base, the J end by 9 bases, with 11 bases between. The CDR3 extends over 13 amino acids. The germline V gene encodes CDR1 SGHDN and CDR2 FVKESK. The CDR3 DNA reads TGTGCCAGCAGCCAAGGCCTACTGGGGACGCAGTATTTT. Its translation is CASSQGLLGTQYF.

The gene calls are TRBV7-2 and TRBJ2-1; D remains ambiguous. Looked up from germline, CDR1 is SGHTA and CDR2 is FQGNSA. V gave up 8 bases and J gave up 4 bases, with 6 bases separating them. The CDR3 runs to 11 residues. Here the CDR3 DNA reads TGTGCCAGCGGAGAATACAATGAGCAGTTCTTC. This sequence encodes CASGEYNEQFF. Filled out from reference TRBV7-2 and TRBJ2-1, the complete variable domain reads GAGVSQSPSNKVTEKGKDVELRCDPISGHTALYWYRQSLGQGLEFLIYFQGNSAPDKSGLPSDRFSAERTGGSVSTLTIQRTQQEDSAVYLCASGEYNEQFFGPGTRLTVL.

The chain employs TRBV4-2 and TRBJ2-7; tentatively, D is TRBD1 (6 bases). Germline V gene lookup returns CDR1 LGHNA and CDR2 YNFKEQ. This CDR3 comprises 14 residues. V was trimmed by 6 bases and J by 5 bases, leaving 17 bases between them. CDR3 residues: CASSFAGQSHEQYF. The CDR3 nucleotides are TGTGCCAGCAGTTTCGCCGGACAGAGTCACGAGCAGTACTTC.

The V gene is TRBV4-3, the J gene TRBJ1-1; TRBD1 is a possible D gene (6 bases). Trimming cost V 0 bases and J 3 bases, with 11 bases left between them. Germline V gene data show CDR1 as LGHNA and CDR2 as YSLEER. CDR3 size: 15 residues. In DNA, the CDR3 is TGCGCCAGCAGCCAAGATCGGACAGTTTACACTGAAGCTTTCTTT. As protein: CASSQDRTVYTEAFF.

The CDR3 nucleotides are TGTGCCAGCAGCTTGGCCGGAGAGCAGTACTTC. It encodes CASSLAGEQYF. The chain is built from TRBV5-8 and TRBJ2-7, with D hard to call. Between the trimmed V and J ends, which lost 0 bases and 7 bases, there was a span of 5 bases. The CDR3 runs to 11 residues. CDR1 and CDR2 (germline): SGHTS, YDEGEE.

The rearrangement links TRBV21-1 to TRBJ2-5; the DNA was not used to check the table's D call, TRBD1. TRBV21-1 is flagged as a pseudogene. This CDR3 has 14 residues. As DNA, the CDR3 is TGTGCCAGCAGCAAAGAGCCAGGGGCTGAGACCCAGTACTTC. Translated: CASSKEPGAETQYF.

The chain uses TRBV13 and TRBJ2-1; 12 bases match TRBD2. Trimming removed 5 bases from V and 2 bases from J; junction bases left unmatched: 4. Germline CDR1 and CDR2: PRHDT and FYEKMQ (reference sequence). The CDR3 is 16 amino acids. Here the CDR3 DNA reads TGTGCCAGCAGCCCGGGACTAGCGGGTGCCTACAATGAGCAGTTCTTC. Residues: CASSPGLAGAYNEQFF.

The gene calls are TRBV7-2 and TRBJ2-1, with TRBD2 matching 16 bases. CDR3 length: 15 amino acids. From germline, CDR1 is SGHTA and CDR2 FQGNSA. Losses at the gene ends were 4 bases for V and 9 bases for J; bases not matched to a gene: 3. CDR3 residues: CASSWGLAGGGEQFF. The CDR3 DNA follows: TGTGCCAGCAGCTGGGGACTAGCGGGAGGGGGTGAGCAGTTCTTC.

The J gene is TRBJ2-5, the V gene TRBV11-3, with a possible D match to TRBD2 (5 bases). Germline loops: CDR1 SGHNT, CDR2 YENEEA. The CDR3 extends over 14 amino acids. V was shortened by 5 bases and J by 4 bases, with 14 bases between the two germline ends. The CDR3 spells CASSPSEGGETQYF. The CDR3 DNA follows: TGTGCCAGCAGCCCCTCAGAGGGCGGAGAGACCCAGTACTTC.